Sequencing of this TCR beta chain was carried out in a study of neurological immune-mediated disorders (dated by TCRdb to about 2019). Regarding the research as a whole: Among the 35 or so multiple sclerosis patients, approximately 30 had relapsing-remitting MS and 3 had secondary progressive MS. Alongside PBMC samples, the set of about 100 TCR-beta libraries contained longitudinal samples, technical triplicates, and paired CD4+ and CD8+ T-cell subsets that had been sorted. Peripheral blood TCR-beta repertoires from HTLV-I-associated myelopathy (HAM/TSP) patients, multiple sclerosis patients and healthy controls were compared by UMI-based sequencing. The cohort included approximately 70 subjects: about 15 with HAM/TSP, some 34 with multiple sclerosis, and some 20 healthy controls. Results the study describes overall, beyond this receptor: No identical CDR3 amino acid sequences were shared among expanded clones across subjects, suggesting private TCR-beta repertoires in all groups. The MS cluster showed no association with clinical or MRI features, and the authors stated that larger cohorts are needed. In a phylogenetic analysis, the repertoires of 18 out of 34 MS patients fell into a single cluster of related CDR3 sequences, pointing to a possible signature at the repertoire level. TCR clonal expansion was highest in HAM/TSP patients and lowest in MS patients, with MS patients falling below even healthy controls.

This clonotype came up many times. Its binding antigen is unknown. No base-level quality is on record; no much larger clone is a single base apart. cDNA synthesis used template-switch 5'RACE with a primer carrying a 10-nucleotide random unique molecular identifier tagging each TCR transcript. Every sequencing run covered 15-18 subjects and yielded more than 160 million TCR-beta sequences. Total RNA was extracted with the RNeasy kit. TCR-beta VDJ regions were amplified with primers for the TCR constant region and the 5'RACE anchor, using the KAPA Real-time Library Amplification kit. Sample indexes and Illumina adaptors were added in a first PCR, and a second PCR then increased library yield. After Ampure bead purification, the roughly 650 bp TCR product was size-selected on a 2% E-gel SizeSelection system. Before pooling, libraries had their quality checked on a Bioanalyzer, their concentration measured with Qubit, and their quantity determined with the Kapa Library Quantification kit. An Illumina HiSeq 2500 sequenced the libraries paired-end 2 x 150 bp. To increase sequence diversity, about 25-31% phiX was spiked into each library pool. The authors' analysis ran thus. Quality-filtered reads were processed with the UMI-based MiGEC pipeline, and over 80% of raw TCR sequences were removed by the MiGEC pipeline during error correction. VDJ genes were aligned to IMGT germline references, and clonotypes were defined by unique CDR3 amino acid sequence plus V-J genes. VDJtools evaluated clonal expansion, Shannon diversity and CDR3 relatedness (CalcPairwiseDistances, ClusterSamples); CLCbio workbench built phylogenetic trees. Expanded clones were defined as having at least 8 unique UMIs, based on coefficient-of-variation modelling across technical triplicates. Starting from the raw public reads, TCRdb applied fastp trimming at Q25, assembled clones with MiXCR and retained in-frame beta chains. Entries that share a CDR3 protein sequence are merged under the most common genes and DNA. The V and J calls were not made by the authors but by TCRdb's processing. Here the sample has about 55,000 distinct CDR3 sequences; 3% to 4% occur a single time. Clones ranked in the top ten supply roughly 2% of the sample.

The CDR3 contains 12 residues, cysteine and phenylalanine counted. The DNA shown is the 36-base CDR3, in frame from base 1. Via the germline V gene, CDR1 is ENHRY and CDR2 SYGVKD. V lost 10 bases and J lost 8 bases, and the count of bases not matched to a germline gene is 8. Sorted-subset TCR libraries were prepared from fewer than 1.3 million sorted CD4+ or CD8+ T cells. The multiple sclerosis patients were enrolled in a US clinical protocol that used magnetic resonance imaging to evaluate disease progression. Peripheral blood was subjected to Ficoll-Hypaque density gradient centrifugation to isolate PBMCs, which were then cryopreserved in liquid nitrogen. Paired sorted CD4+ and CD8+ subsets came from healthy controls, HAM/TSP patients and MS patients.

This sequence uses TRBV10-3 and TRBJ1-5; TRBD1 aligns with 7 central bases. Material for sequencing was CD4+ T cells from blood. The receptor comes from a woman in her thirties or forties with multiple sclerosis. Here the CDR3 is given as CATRDSGEPQHF. The DNA sequence reads TGTGCCACCAGGGACAGCGGAGAGCCCCAGCATTTT.